A single sample gave rise to the 24 T cell receptor beta chains below, sequenced in a study of blood T cell repertoires in COVID-19. Measured with immunoSEQ multiplex PCR; TCRdb has only the in-frame clones, and not every one. Counted here are around 130,000 clones, about four fifths occurring once; the ten biggest clones make up roughly an eighth. Sequencing used peripheral blood. Every receptor here comes from a human donor in a cohort sampled during active COVID-19.

The V call is TRBV10-3, the J call TRBJ2-7; TRBD1 matches at 9 bases. Trimming cost V 10 bases and J 2 bases; bases outside gene matches: 6. CDR1 and CDR2 (germline): ENHRY, SYGVKD. This CDR3 region has 13 residues. CDR3 DNA sequence: TGTGCCACGGGGGGACAGGGAGCCTACGAGCAGTACTTC. Protein sequence: CATGGQGAYEQYF.

The V gene is TRBV5-1, the J gene TRBJ2-2; 7 nucleotides match TRBD1. The CDR3 spans 15 residues. Per germline, CDR1 SGHRS and CDR2 YFSETQ. Germline trimming cut 4 bases from V and 5 bases from J; bases unmatched to any gene: 8. This chain's CDR3 is CASSVGTDSTGELFF. Here the CDR3 DNA reads TGCGCCAGCAGCGTGGGGACAGACTCAACCGGGGAGCTGTTTTTT.

CDR3 DNA sequence: TGTGCCAGCAGCCAAGTGACAGGGGGCGACGGAAACATTCAGTACTTC. This translates into CASSQVTGGDGNIQYF. This chain connects TRBV4-2 to TRBJ2-4, with TRBD1 matching 10 bases. Germline CDR1 is LGHNA and CDR2 is YNFKEQ. CDR3 size: 16 residues. Losses at the gene ends were 1 base for V and 6 bases for J; bases not matched to a gene: 6.

The chain links TRBV4-1 to TRBJ2-2; D unclear. This CDR3 has 14 amino acids. The V gene lost 3 bases and the J gene lost 6 bases, with 11 bases spanning the gap. Germline CDR1 MGHRA, CDR2 YSYEKL. The CDR3 is CASSHAYGAGELFF. The CDR3 DNA sequence: TGCGCCAGCAGCCATGCCTATGGTGCCGGGGAGCTGTTTTTT.

This chain connects TRBV5-1 to TRBJ1-1, with 9 bases matching TRBD1. V dropped 0 bases and J dropped 4; count of bases not matched to a gene: 4. The germline gives CDR1 SGHRS, CDR2 YFSETQ. The CDR3 loop spans 15 amino acids. This CDR3 is CASSLGPGQGTEAFF. The CDR3 bases are TGCGCCAGCAGCTTGGGGCCGGGACAGGGCACTGAAGCTTTCTTT.

The chain joins TRBV27 to TRBJ2-1; D is unclear. The CDR3 runs 13 residues. Germline loops: CDR1 MNHEY, CDR2 SMNVEV (reference sequence). The V gene lost 1 base and the J gene lost 5 bases, with 6 bases spanning the gap. CDR3 sequence reads: CASSLWSDNEQFF. CDR3 in DNA: TGTGCCAGCAGTTTATGGTCGGACAATGAGCAGTTCTTC.

V and J are TRBV5-4 and TRBJ1-2, with TRBD1 identical over 8 bases. The CDR3 spans 13 residues. Germline V gene lookup returns CDR1 SGHNT and CDR2 YYREEE (reference sequence). The trim removed 4 bases at V and 6 bases at J, leaving 5 bases unmatched. CDR3 bases: TGTGCCAGCAGCACGTCGACAGGGGATGGCTACACCTTC. Translation: CASSTSTGDGYTF.

This clone was seen only a few times. The chain couples TRBV7-2 to TRBJ2-7, with D possibly TRBD2 on 5 matching bases. This CDR3 has 14 amino acids. Deletions cut 5 bases from V and 3 bases from J, with 14 bases between. Germline V lookup: CDR1 SGHTA, CDR2 FQGNSA. CDR3 protein: CASSPPGKNYEQYF. The CDR3 nucleotides read TGTGCCAGCAGCCCCCCGGGAAAAAACTACGAGCAGTACTTC. Together with reference TRBV7-2 and TRBJ2-7, the CDR3 gives the full variable domain: GAGVSQSPSNKVTEKGKDVELRCDPISGHTALYWYRQSLGQGLEFLIYFQGNSAPDKSGLPSDRFSAERTGGSVSTLTIQRTQQEDSAVYLCASSPPGKNYEQYFGPGTRLTVT.

The gene calls are TRBV2 and TRBJ2-5, with D perhaps TRBD1 (5 bases). The CDR3 is made up of 14 amino acids. The V and J ends lost 1 base and 1 base respectively, with 7 bases between them. Per the germline V gene, CDR1 is SNHLY and CDR2 is FYNNEI. The DNA for the CDR3 is TGTGCCAGCAGTGAAGACAGGAGCCAAGAGACCCAGTACTTC. Encoded protein: CASSEDRSQETQYF.

The V call is TRBV7-2, the J call TRBJ2-1; 8 bases match TRBD2. Trimming took 7 bases from V and 2 from J; bases not matched to a gene: 4. The CDR3 runs 14 residues. Germline V gene sequence: CDR1 SGHTA, CDR2 FQGNSA. The DNA for the CDR3 is TGTGCCAGCACGGGGGGGCGAACCTACAATGAGCAGTTCTTC. This sequence encodes CASTGGRTYNEQFF.

This chain uses TRBV5-1 with TRBJ2-5; D may be TRBD2 (6 bases). Germline CDR1 reads SGHRS; CDR2 reads YFSETQ. The CDR3 runs 13 residues. V was pared by 4 bases and J by 5 bases, with 12 bases between. This chain's CDR3 is CASSEILAETQYF. The CDR3 DNA reads TGCGCCAGCAGCGAAATCCTAGCGGAGACCCAGTACTTC.

CDR3 bases: TGTGCCAGCAGCGAGACAGGGGGCGGAAACACCATATATTTT. It codes for CASSETGGGNTIYF. The chain employs TRBV6-2 or TRBV6-3 and TRBJ1-3; 10 nucleotides agree with TRBD1. Unmatched junction bases numbered 3, after V lost 6 bases and J lost 4 bases. The germline CDR1 and CDR2 sequences are MNHEY and SVGEGT. The CDR3 length is 14 residues.

The chain employs TRBV28 and TRBJ2-7, with unresolved D. The CDR3 loop spans 15 amino acids. The germline V gene encodes CDR1 MDHEN and CDR2 SYDVKM. Trimming took 5 bases from V and 0 from J, leaving 14 bases between them. Here the CDR3 reads CASSIPPGSSYEQYF. DNA of the CDR3: TGTGCCAGCAGTATACCACCCGGGTCCTCCTACGAGCAGTACTTC.

The J gene is TRBJ2-1, the V gene TRBV5-6; D is possibly TRBD1 (5 bases). The V and J ends lost 0 bases and 6 bases respectively, with 7 bases between them. The CDR3 sequence is 13 residues long. Germline V CDR1 and CDR2: SGHDT, YYEEEE. The chain's CDR3 is CASSLVDINEQFF. CDR3 coding DNA: TGTGCCAGCAGCTTGGTGGACATCAATGAGCAGTTCTTC.

This clone was counted only a few times. The V call is TRBV7-6, the J call TRBJ2-5; tentative D call: TRBD1 (6 bases). The germline V gene has CDR1 SGHVS and CDR2 FNYEAQ. V was cut by 5 bases and J by 4 bases, with 17 bases left in between. There are 15 residues in the CDR3. CDR3 protein: CASSRTQGIGETQYF. The CDR3 DNA is TGTGCCAGCAGCAGAACCCAGGGGATCGGAGAGACCCAGTACTTC. The entire variable domain, with the rest obtained from reference TRBV7-6 and TRBJ2-5, is as follows: GAGVSQSPRYKVTKRGQDVALRCDPISGHVSLYWYRQALGQGPEFLTYFNYEAQQDKSGLPNDRFSAERPEGSISTLTIQRTEQRDSAMYRCASSRTQGIGETQYFGPGTRLLVL.

This clone was counted a few times. The chain employs TRBV15 and TRBJ1-2; the match to TRBD1 covers 7 bases. Trimming removed 1 base from V and 3 bases from J; junction bases left unmatched: 8. The germline CDR1 and CDR2 sequences are LNHNV and YYDKDF (reference sequence). This CDR3 spans 16 amino acids. CDR3: CATSRGGQEGHYGYTF. The CDR3, as DNA: TGTGCCACCAGCAGAGGAGGACAGGAAGGCCACTATGGCTACACCTTC.

This clone was counted once. The J gene is TRBJ2-5, the V gene TRBV5-4, with TRBD1 matching over 8 bases. The CDR3 spans 15 residues. With V trimmed by 4 bases and J by 4 bases, 9 bases remained unmatched. Looked up from germline, CDR1 is SGHNT and CDR2 is YYREEE (reference sequence). In DNA, the CDR3 is TGTGCCAGCAGCCCCTCCCAGGGGGCGTCAGAGACCCAGTACTTC. It translates to CASSPSQGASETQYF.

The CDR3 reads CASSYGQGEKLFF. In DNA, the CDR3 is TGTGCCAGCAGTTACGGACAGGGGGAAAAACTGTTTTTT. This sequence joins TRBV6-2 or TRBV6-3 and TRBJ1-4, with 9 bases fitting TRBD1. The germline V gene has CDR1 MNHEY and CDR2 SVGEGT. Germline trimming cut 2 bases from V and 8 bases from J; bases unmatched to any gene: 0. There are 13 residues in the CDR3.

The chain combines TRBV9 with TRBJ2-5, with 9 bases identical to TRBD2. CDR1 SGDLS and CDR2 YYNGEE come from the germline V gene. This CDR3 has 15 amino acids. Trimming at V came to 4 bases and at J to 5 bases, leaving 9 bases not matched to a gene. CDR3 DNA sequence: TGTGCCAGCAGCTCCCCGGGTAGCGGGGGCGAGACCCAGTACTTC. This sequence encodes CASSSPGSGGETQYF.

The V call is TRBV6-5, the J call TRBJ1-2; D is perhaps TRBD1 (5 bases). Germline loops: CDR1 MNHEY, CDR2 SVGAGI. CDR3 size: 16 residues. V lost 4 bases and J lost 5, with 20 bases in between. The DNA for the CDR3 is TGTGCCAGCAGTTCCCCTGGGGGGTTTCGGGGGTATGGCTACACCTTC. Encoded protein: CASSSPGGFRGYGYTF.

The rearrangement links TRBV29-1 to TRBJ2-5, with 10 bases identical to TRBD1. Germline V CDR1 and CDR2: SQVTM, ANQGSEA. The CDR3 runs to 14 residues. V was pared by 7 bases and J by 4 bases, with 9 bases of the junction left unmatched. The CDR3, as DNA: TGCAGCGCCAGATTCCGGGACAGGGGAGAGACCCAGTACTTC. This encodes CSARFRDRGETQYF.

V is TRBV5-1 and J is TRBJ1-2, with 10 bases that match TRBD1. There are 14 residues in the CDR3. V trimming: 4 bases; J trimming: 7 bases; junction bases outside the gene matches: 7. The germline CDR1 and CDR2 sequences are SGHRS and YFSETQ. CDR3 protein: CASSPGTGAAGYTF. DNA for the CDR3: TGCGCCAGCAGCCCTGGGACAGGGGCCGCTGGCTACACCTTC.

The CDR3 region is CASSRYWNTEAFF. The CDR3 nucleotides read TGTGCCAGCAGCCGCTATTGGAACACTGAAGCTTTCTTT. The gene calls are TRBV14 and TRBJ1-1; D is undetermined. Germline-derived CDR1 and CDR2 are SGHDN and FVKESK. Trimming took off 4 bases at V and 1 base at J, with 7 bases between the two ends. The CDR3 is made up of 13 amino acids.

The V call is TRBV4-1, the J call TRBJ2-7, with 10 bases identical to TRBD1. Trimming removed 1 base from V and 2 bases from J; junction bases left unmatched: 2. The CDR3 has 15 amino acids. Germline lookup yields CDR1 MGHRA and CDR2 YSYEKL. The CDR3 region is CASSQGTGGAYEQYF. The CDR3 nucleotides read TGCGCCAGCAGCCAAGGGACAGGGGGAGCCTACGAGCAGTACTTC.